This T cell receptor (beta chain) was retrieved from a study of vaccination and CD4 T cells after COVID-19. Worth noting for this clonotype: The antigen remains unidentified.

Study-level findings and limits: Median SARS-CoV-2-reactive clonotype numbers rose nonsignificantly, 21 to 38.

This sample's treatment: roughly 10-day PBMC culture with coronavirus spike peptide pools or control peptides (ViraFEST assay). Expanded clonotypes were found by TCR sequencing after peptide-pool stimulation (ViraFEST). Oncomine TCR Beta short-read sequencing was applied to DNA from cultured CD4+ T cells. TCRdb redid the calling of the PCR reads with MiXCR, one entry per CDR3 protein. The top ten clones hold less than 10% of a sample with around 20,000 distinct CDR3 sequences, about 64% of them seen once. What was sequenced was CD4+ T cells from blood, cultured in vitro. The sequence came from a human donor who had recovered from COVID-19.

The CDR3 loop is CASSLGPSQETQYF. CDR3 bases: TGTGCCAGCAGCTTAGGACCCAGCCAAGAGACCCAGTACTTC. The chain joins TRBV7-2 to TRBJ2-5; D gene ambiguous. The germline V gene encodes CDR1 SGHTA and CDR2 FQGNSA. The germline V and J ends were trimmed by 1 base and 1 base, with 7 bases remaining between them. The CDR3 length is 14 residues.